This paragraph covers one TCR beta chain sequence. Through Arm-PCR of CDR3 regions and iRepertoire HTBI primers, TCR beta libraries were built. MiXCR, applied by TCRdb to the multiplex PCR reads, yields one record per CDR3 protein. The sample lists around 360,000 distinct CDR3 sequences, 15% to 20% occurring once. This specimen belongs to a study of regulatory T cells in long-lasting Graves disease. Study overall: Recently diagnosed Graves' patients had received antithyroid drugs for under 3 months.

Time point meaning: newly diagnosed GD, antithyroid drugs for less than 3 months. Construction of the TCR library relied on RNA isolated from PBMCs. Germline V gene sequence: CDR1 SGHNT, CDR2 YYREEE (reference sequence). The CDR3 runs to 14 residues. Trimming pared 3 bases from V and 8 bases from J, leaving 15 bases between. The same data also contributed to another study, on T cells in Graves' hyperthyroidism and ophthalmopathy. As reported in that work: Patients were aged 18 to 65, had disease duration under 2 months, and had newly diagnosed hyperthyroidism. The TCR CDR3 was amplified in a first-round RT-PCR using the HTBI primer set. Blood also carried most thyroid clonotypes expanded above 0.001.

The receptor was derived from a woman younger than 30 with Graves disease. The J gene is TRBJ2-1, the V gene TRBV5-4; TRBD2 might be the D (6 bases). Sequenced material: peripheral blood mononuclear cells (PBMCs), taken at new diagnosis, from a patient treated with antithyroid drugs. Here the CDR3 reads CASSSVATGDEQFF. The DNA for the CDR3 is TGTGCCAGCAGCTCCGTAGCCACGGGGGATGAGCAGTTCTTC.